The rows below give T cell receptor beta chains drawn from one sample of a study of shared clonotypes between healthy human individuals. Data came from immunoSEQ multiplex PCR; TCRdb stores just in-frame clones and leaves some out. This sample has 2 million to 3 million clones, with just over 90% found just once. The sample comprised naive CD4+ T cells sorted from blood. Receptor source: a man aged 18 to 30 in good health. Each CDR3 is given with its conserved first and last residue. Fields, in order: CDR3 length, clone size, J gene, D gene, V gene, CDR3 protein, CDR3 DNA. The D gene is left open where the match is weak. Part of the rows lack a size; the others show once, few, many or a class for expanded clones.

16 | - | TRBJ2-3 | - | TRBV5-4 | CASSLKSGGPVDTQYF | TGTGCCAGCAGCTTGAAGAGCGGAGGGCCGGTTGATACGCAGTATTTT
16 | - | TRBJ2-6 | - | TRBV6-5 | CASSLLTSTKPHVLTF | TGTGCCAGCAGTTTGCTGACAAGCACGAAACCCCACGTCCTGACTTTC
12 | - | TRBJ2-7 | - | TRBV6-6 | CASRGGAYEQYF | TGTGCCAGCAGGGGGGGGGCTTACGAGCAGTACTTC
14 | - | TRBJ2-4 | TRBD1 | TRBV2 | CASSVTTGEDIQYF | TGTGCCAGCAGTGTAACCACAGGGGAAGACATTCAGTACTTC
12 | - | TRBJ2-7 | - | TRBV2 | CASSEQLYEQYF | TGTGCCAGCAGTGAACAACTCTACGAGCAGTACTTC
13 | - | TRBJ1-5 | - | TRBV28 | CASSSTYNQPQHF | TGTGCCAGCAGTTCCACGTACAATCAGCCCCAGCATTTT
14 | - | TRBJ1-2 | - | TRBV11-2 | CASSPFGANYGYTF | TGTGCCAGCAGCCCCTTCGGGGCTAACTATGGCTACACCTTC
16 | once | TRBJ2-1 | TRBD1 | TRBV5-1 | CASSPTGAVEDNEQFF | TGCGCCAGCAGCCCAACAGGGGCGGTGGAAGACAATGAGCAGTTCTTC
17 | - | TRBJ1-4 | - | TRBV30 | CAWSLGAKGSTNEKLFF | TGTGCCTGGAGTCTCGGGGCTAAGGGGTCCACTAATGAAAAACTGTTTTTT
14 | - | TRBJ2-2 | - | TRBV4-1 | CASSQETNTGELFF | TGCGCCAGCAGCCAAGAGACGAACACCGGGGAGCTGTTTTTT
15 | - | TRBJ1-2 | TRBD1 | TRBV19 | CASSTTRQGNYGYTF | TGTGCCAGTAGTACCACCCGACAGGGGAACTATGGCTACACCTTC
14 | - | TRBJ2-1 | - | TRBV5-4 | CASSLYSSYNEQFF | TGTGCCAGCAGCCTGTACAGCTCCTACAATGAGCAGTTCTTC
15 | - | TRBJ1-1 | - | TRBV11-2 | CASSFLAPTGTEAFF | TGTGCCAGCAGCTTCTTAGCCCCTACTGGGACTGAAGCTTTCTTT
14 | - | TRBJ2-5 | - | TRBV6-5 | CASSLTGTKETQYF | TGTGCCAGCAGTTTAACTGGGACGAAAGAGACCCAGTACTTC
14 | - | TRBJ2-5 | - | TRBV6-1 | CASSSQGKQETQYF | TGTGCCAGCAGTTCCCAGGGCAAACAGGAGACCCAGTACTTC
13 | - | TRBJ2-3 | TRBD1 | TRBV7-2 | CASSWGTANTQYF | TGTGCCAGCAGCTGGGGGACAGCTAATACGCAGTATTTT
12 | - | TRBJ2-3 | - | TRBV5-1 | CASSLPGDTQYF | TGCGCCAGCAGCCTTCCCGGAGATACGCAGTATTTT
14 | - | TRBJ1-1 | - | TRBV10-3 | CAISVQGLGTEAFF | TGTGCCATCAGTGTCCAGGGCTTGGGCACTGAAGCTTTCTTT
12 | few | TRBJ1-1 | - | TRBV10-3 | CAISEMNTEAFF | TGTGCCATCAGTGAAATGAACACTGAAGCTTTCTTT
15 | - | TRBJ2-7 | - | TRBV11-2 | CASSLVPEVGYEQYF | TGTGCCAGCAGCTTAGTCCCGGAGGTAGGATACGAGCAGTACTTC
15 | - | TRBJ2-2 | - | TRBV10-3 | CAIRSQLLNTGELFF | TGTGCCATCAGGTCCCAGCTACTGAACACCGGGGAGCTGTTTTTT
16 | - | TRBJ2-2 | - | TRBV2 | CASSVIGQINTGELFF | TGTGCCAGCAGTGTTATAGGACAGATAAACACCGGGGAGCTGTTTTTT
14 | - | TRBJ2-7 | - | TRBV7-9 | CASSPRQQRGEQYF | TGTGCCAGCAGCCCACGACAGCAACGCGGGGAGCAGTACTTC
14 | - | TRBJ2-2 | TRBD2 | TRBV7-2 | CASSGGGSLRELFF | TGTGCCAGCAGCGGCGGCGGGAGTTTACGGGAGCTGTTTTTT
16 | - | TRBJ2-3 | TRBD2 | TRBV5-1 | CASSSGLAGSADTQYF | TGCGCCAGCAGCTCCGGGCTAGCGGGGAGCGCAGATACGCAGTATTTT
15 | - | TRBJ2-1 | - | TRBV5-1 | CASSLALTSYNEQFF | TGCGCCAGCAGCTTGGCACTTACCTCCTACAATGAGCAGTTCTTC
15 | - | TRBJ2-1 | - | TRBV18 | CASSPAGAGNNEQFF | TGTGCCAGCTCACCGGCTGGGGCGGGGAACAATGAGCAGTTCTTC
15 | - | TRBJ1-2 | - | TRBV10-3 | CAISESLQGHYGYTF | TGTGCCATCAGTGAGTCCCTACAGGGTCACTATGGCTACACCTTC
14 | - | TRBJ2-1 | TRBD1 | TRBV5-4 | CASSPGTGGNEQFF | TGTGCCAGCAGCCCCGGGACAGGTGGCAATGAGCAGTTCTTC
16 | - | TRBJ2-3 | TRBD2 | TRBV9 | CASSVESGRGSDTQYF | TGTGCCAGCAGCGTGGAGAGCGGGAGGGGGTCAGATACGCAGTATTTT
16 | - | TRBJ2-7 | - | TRBV28 | CASSGWGSRSSYEQYF | TGTGCCAGCAGTGGGTGGGGCAGCAGGAGCTCCTACGAGCAGTACTTC
17 | - | TRBJ2-1 | TRBD2 | TRBV9 | CASSGGLAGGKNNEQFF | TGTGCCAGCAGCGGAGGACTAGCGGGGGGGAAGAACAATGAGCAGTTCTTC
14 | few | TRBJ1-1 | - | TRBV19 | CASTKGGKNTEAFF | TGTGCCAGTACCAAGGGCGGGAAGAACACTGAAGCTTTCTTT
12 | - | TRBJ2-1 | TRBD1 | TRBV5-1 | CASSWTGNEQFF | TGCGCCAGCAGCTGGACAGGGAATGAGCAGTTCTTC
15 | - | TRBJ2-3 | TRBD2 | TRBV6-5 | CASSYSSAGVNTQYF | TGTGCCAGCAGTTACTCTTCAGCGGGAGTAAATACGCAGTATTTT
13 | few | TRBJ1-4 | - | TRBV19 | CASRIDRTEKLFF | TGTGCCAGTAGAATCGACAGGACTGAAAAACTGTTTTTT
14 | - | TRBJ1-3 | - | TRBV28 | CASSLLRDPNTIYF | TGTGCCAGCAGTTTACTCAGGGACCCGAACACCATATATTTT
15 | once | TRBJ2-5 | - | TRBV4-3 | CASSQAGLEQETQYF | TGCGCCAGCAGCCAAGCGGGACTGGAGCAAGAGACCCAGTACTTC
13 | - | TRBJ1-1 | - | TRBV18 | CASSPTGNTEAFF | TGTGCCAGCTCTCCGACGGGGAACACTGAAGCTTTCTTT
16 | - | TRBJ1-4 | TRBD1 | TRBV7-2 | CASSLGQGVPNEKLFF | TGTGCCAGCAGCCTTGGACAGGGGGTACCTAATGAAAAACTGTTTTTT
12 | - | TRBJ1-5 | - | TRBV2 | CASQRENQPQHF | TGTGCCAGCCAAAGGGAGAATCAGCCCCAGCATTTT
14 | - | TRBJ1-3 | - | TRBV6-1 | CASSFDRNINTIYF | TGTGCCAGCAGTTTCGACCGAAACATCAACACCATATATTTT
13 | - | TRBJ2-7 | TRBD2 | TRBV28 | CATTSGGPFEQYF | TGTGCCACCACTAGCGGGGGGCCCTTCGAGCAGTACTTC
18 | - | TRBJ2-1 | TRBD2 | TRBV25-1 | CASSDQGLAGARRNEQFF | TGTGCCAGCAGTGACCAGGGACTAGCGGGAGCACGACGGAATGAGCAGTTCTTC
15 | - | TRBJ1-1 | - | TRBV6-5 | CASSYSGQGNFEAFF | TGTGCCAGCAGTTACTCTGGTCAGGGGAACTTTGAAGCTTTCTTT
14 | - | TRBJ1-1 | TRBD1 | TRBV28 | CASSPGTVNTEAFF | TGTGCCAGCAGCCCGGGGACAGTAAACACTGAAGCTTTCTTT
16 | once | TRBJ2-3 | - | TRBV5-1 | CASSLGTLPSTDTQYF | TGCGCCAGCAGCTTGGGGACTTTACCTAGCACAGATACGCAGTATTTT
13 | - | TRBJ1-2 | TRBD1 | TRBV19 | CASSRDRASGYTF | TGTGCCAGTAGTAGGGACAGGGCTAGTGGCTACACCTTC
14 | - | TRBJ1-1 | - | TRBV5-1 | CASSLAGTVTEAFF | TGCGCCAGCAGCTTGGCCGGCACGGTCACTGAAGCTTTCTTT
11 | - | TRBJ1-2 | - | TRBV7-9 | CASSQVYGYTF | TGTGCCAGCAGCCAAGTATATGGCTACACCTTC
16 | - | TRBJ1-1 | - | TRBV5-1 | CASSLAGGTMNTEAFF | TGCGCCAGCAGCTTGGCGGGGGGGACGATGAACACTGAAGCTTTCTTT
16 | - | TRBJ2-2 | - | TRBV7-9 | CASSYAVVRNTGELFF | TGTGCCAGCAGTTATGCCGTCGTCAGGAACACCGGGGAGCTGTTTTTT
14 | - | TRBJ2-5 | - | TRBV6-1 | CASSEAWVQETQYF | TGTGCCAGCAGTGAAGCGTGGGTCCAAGAGACCCAGTACTTC